The rows below give T cell receptor beta chains drawn from one sample of a study of neurological immune-mediated disorders. TCRdb reanalysed the 5' RACE reads using MiXCR and keeps one entry per CDR3 protein. The sample consists of 70,000 to 90,000 distinct CDR3 sequences, 5% to 6.5% of them appearing once. Sequenced: PBMCs. The receptors were sampled from a woman aged 60 to 75 with multiple sclerosis. CDR3s include the opening cysteine and the closing phenylalanine or tryptophan. D genes are given only for firm matches. For some rows the clone size is stated as once, few or many, or as a class when expanded; others skip it.

d_gene | abundance | j_gene | v_gene | len | CDR3nt | CDR3aa
- | - | TRBJ2-2 | TRBV24-1 | 13 | TGTGCCACCAGCCGTGACGGGGACGGGGAGCTGTTTTTT | CATSRDGDGELFF
- | few | TRBJ2-7 | TRBV28 | 12 | TGTGCCAGCAGTTTATTTAACTACGAGCAGTACTTC | CASSLFNYEQYF
- | medium-sized | TRBJ2-7 | TRBV7-6 | 15 | TGTGCCAGCAGCTTAGCGCGGCAGGGGAGCCAGGAGCAGTACTTC | CASSLARQGSQEQYF
- | many | TRBJ2-3 | TRBV29-1 | 12 | TGCAGCGTTGATAGATCTGCAGATACGCAGTATTTT | CSVDRSADTQYF
- | many | TRBJ2-5 | TRBV7-2 | 13 | TGTGCCAGCAGCTTAGCAGGGTTAGAGACCCAGTACTTC | CASSLAGLETQYF
TRBD1 | many | TRBJ2-7 | TRBV29-1 | 11 | TGCAGCGCGGGACAGGTTTACGAGCAGTACTTC | CSAGQVYEQYF
- | few | TRBJ1-1 | TRBV11-2 | 12 | TGTGCCAGCAGCTTAGTGGGAGGCGAAGCTTTCTTT | CASSLVGGEAFF
- | many | TRBJ1-3 | TRBV20-1 | 16 | TGCAGTGCTAGAGATTTTACCTGGGGCTCTGGAAACACCATATATTTT | CSARDFTWGSGNTIYF
- | many | TRBJ1-4 | TRBV20-1 | 13 | TGCAGTGCTGCAAAGGGAGCTAATGAAAAACTGTTTTTT | CSAAKGANEKLFF
- | few | TRBJ1-1 | TRBV30 | 14 | TGTGCCTGGAGTGTGGCCAGGAGTAACACTGAAGCTTTCTTT | CAWSVARSNTEAFF
- | - | TRBJ1-1 | TRBV5-5 | 15 | TGTGCCAGCAGCTTGGCGGGGCGAAGGAACACTGAAGCTTTCTTT | CASSLAGRRNTEAFF
- | many | TRBJ2-1 | TRBV6-6 | 17 | TGTGCCAGCAGTGAATCGACAGGTAGGGACCTTTACAATGAGCAGTTCTTC | CASSESTGRDLYNEQFF
TRBD1 | few | TRBJ1-5 | TRBV29-1 | 15 | TGCAGCGTGATCCTCTCAGGGGGCGGAGATCAGCCCCAGCATTTT | CSVILSGGGDQPQHF
TRBD1 | many | TRBJ2-5 | TRBV6-2/TRBV6-3 | 14 | TGTGCCAGCAGTAAGGACAGGGGCGGAGAGACCCAGTACTTC | CASSKDRGGETQYF
- | many | TRBJ1-2 | TRBV3-1 | 15 | TGTGCCAGCAGCCAAGGGCAGGGTCATAACTATGGCTACACCTTC | CASSQGQGHNYGYTF
- | many | TRBJ1-2 | TRBV6-1 | 14 | TGTGCCAGCAGTGAATTCCAAGTCTTGGTTCGCTACACCTTC | CASSEFQVLVRYTF
- | many | TRBJ2-7 | TRBV11-2 | 12 | TGTGCCAGCAGTTTCACAGCGATCGAGCAGTACTTC | CASSFTAIEQYF
- | many | TRBJ1-6 | TRBV18 | 13 | TGTGCCAGCTCACCAAACAGTAATTCACCCCTCCACTTT | CASSPNSNSPLHF
TRBD2 | many | TRBJ2-7 | TRBV4-1 | 15 | TGCGCCAGCAGCCAAGGGGAGACTAGCGACTACGAGCAGTACTTC | CASSQGETSDYEQYF
TRBD2 | many | TRBJ2-5 | TRBV5-1 | 14 | TGCGCCAGCAGCGAAGGACTAGCCAAAGAGACCCAGTACTTC | CASSEGLAKETQYF
- | few | TRBJ2-1 | TRBV12-3/TRBV12-4 | 15 | TGTGCCAGCAGTTTTTCCCCGGGATCCTACAATGAGCAGTTCTTC | CASSFSPGSYNEQFF
TRBD1 | many | TRBJ1-3 | TRBV5-1 | 15 | TGCGCCAGCAGCCGGAGACAGGGCTCTGGAAACACCATATATTTT | CASSRRQGSGNTIYF
TRBD1 | many | TRBJ2-3 | TRBV3-1 | 16 | TGTGCCAGCAGCCTTCAGGACGGGACAGGGCCAGATACGCAGTATTTT | CASSLQDGTGPDTQYF
- | - | TRBJ1-1 | TRBV10-2 | 14 | TGCGCCAGCAGTGTCGACGCAACGAACACTGAAGCTTTCTTT | CASSVDATNTEAFF
TRBD1 | many | TRBJ1-5 | TRBV27 | 19 | TGTGCCAGCAGTCCCAGGCGGACAGGCAATACTTTTAGCAATCAGCCCCAGCATTTT | CASSPRRTGNTFSNQPQHF
- | many | TRBJ2-7 | TRBV29-1 | 12 | TGCAGCGTTGTACCACAGGGTTACGAGCAGTACTTC | CSVVPQGYEQYF
TRBD1 | many | TRBJ1-2 | TRBV5-6 | 15 | TGTGCCAGCAGCGAGGCCGGGACAGGCTACTATGGCTACACCTTC | CASSEAGTGYYGYTF
- | - | TRBJ1-3 | TRBV6-5 | 16 | TGTGCCAGCAGTTACCGGTCAGGCCAGTCTGGAAACACCATATATTTT | CASSYRSGQSGNTIYF
TRBD1 | many | TRBJ2-7 | TRBV12-3/TRBV12-4 | 15 | TGTGCCAGCAGTCCCCCGACAGGGAAAAGATACGAGCAGTACTTC | CASSPPTGKRYEQYF
- | many | TRBJ2-7 | TRBV3-1 | 13 | TGTGCCAGCAGCCAACGGGGATCCTACGAGCAGTACTTC | CASSQRGSYEQYF
- | many | TRBJ1-1 | TRBV12-3/TRBV12-4 | 15 | TGTGCCAGCAGATTAACAGGCCCCCTGAACACTGAAGCTTTCTTT | CASRLTGPLNTEAFF
- | few | TRBJ1-2 | TRBV29-1 | 14 | TGCAGCGTTGAAGATTGGGGGTTGGGCTATGGCTACACCTTC | CSVEDWGLGYGYTF
TRBD1 | many | TRBJ2-4 | TRBV7-8 | 13 | TGTGCCAGCAGCTTCGGACAGGGTGGTCTGGTGTACTTC | CASSFGQGGLVYF
- | - | TRBJ2-5 | TRBV5-6 | 14 | TGTGCCAGCAGCTCGTTAACACGGCTGGAGACCCAGTACTTC | CASSSLTRLETQYF
- | few | TRBJ2-3 | TRBV5-1 | 20 | TGCGCCAGCAGCTTGTTAGGCAGTTACGGGGGTTCTGCTAGCACAGATACGCAGTATTTT | CASSLLGSYGGSASTDTQYF
- | many | TRBJ1-3 | TRBV12-3/TRBV12-4 | 16 | TGTGCCAGCAGTTTTTATGCCGGGTCCGGTGGAAACACCATATATTTT | CASSFYAGSGGNTIYF
TRBD2 | - | TRBJ2-1 | TRBV5-1 | 15 | TGCGCCAGCAGCTTGCGGCTAGCGGGAGGGGATGAGCAGTTCTTC | CASSLRLAGGDEQFF
- | - | TRBJ2-3 | TRBV12-3/TRBV12-4 | 11 | TGTGCCAGCAGCCCTAAGGTTACGCAGTATTTT | CASSPKVTQYF
- | many | TRBJ2-7 | TRBV11-2 | 14 | TGTGCCAGCAGCCTGGACGCCCTGAGTTTCGAGCAGTACTTC | CASSLDALSFEQYF
- | - | TRBJ2-3 | TRBV11-2 | 14 | TGTGCCAGCAGCTTAGCGATCGGCGTGGATACGCAGTATTTT | CASSLAIGVDTQYF
- | many | TRBJ2-1 | TRBV5-5 | 15 | TGTGCCAGCAGCTTGGCTATCGCCCAGAGGTATGAGCAGTTCTTC | CASSLAIAQRYEQFF
- | - | TRBJ1-1 | TRBV21-1 | 13 | TGTGCCAGCAGCAAAGGGGGAGCCACTGAAGCTTTCTTT | CASSKGGATEAFF
- | many | TRBJ2-2 | TRBV5-1 | 15 | TGCGCCAGCAGCTTTCGGCAACCTAACACCGGGGAGCTGTTTTTT | CASSFRQPNTGELFF
- | few | TRBJ2-5 | TRBV20-1 | 13 | TGCAGTGCTAGCGGGGGGCGCCAAGAGACCCAGTACTTC | CSASGGRQETQYF
- | many | TRBJ2-1 | TRBV7-9 | 13 | TGTGCCAGCGGGGGCCCCTCCTACAATGAGCAGTTCTTC | CASGGPSYNEQFF
- | many | TRBJ1-1 | TRBV12-3/TRBV12-4 | 16 | TGTGCCAGCAGTCCGCAGCGACAGATAATAAGCACTGAAGCTTTCTTT | CASSPQRQIISTEAFF